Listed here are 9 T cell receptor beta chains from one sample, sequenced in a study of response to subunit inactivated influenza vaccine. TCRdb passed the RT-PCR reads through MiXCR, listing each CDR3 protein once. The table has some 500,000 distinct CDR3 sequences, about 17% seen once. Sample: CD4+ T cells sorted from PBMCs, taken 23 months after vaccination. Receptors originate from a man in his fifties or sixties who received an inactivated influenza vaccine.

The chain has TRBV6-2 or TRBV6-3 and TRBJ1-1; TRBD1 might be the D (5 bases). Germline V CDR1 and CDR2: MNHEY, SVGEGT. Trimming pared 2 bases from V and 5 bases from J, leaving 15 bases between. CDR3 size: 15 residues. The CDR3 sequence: CASSYGTKWDTEAFF. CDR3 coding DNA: TGTGCCAGCAGTTACGGGACCAAATGGGATACTGAAGCTTTCTTT.

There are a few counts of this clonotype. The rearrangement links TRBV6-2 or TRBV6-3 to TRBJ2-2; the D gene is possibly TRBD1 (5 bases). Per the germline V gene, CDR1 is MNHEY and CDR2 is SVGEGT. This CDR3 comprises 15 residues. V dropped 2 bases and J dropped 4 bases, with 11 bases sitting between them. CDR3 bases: TGTGCCAGCAGTTACCTGGTTCAGGGCACCGGGGAGCTGTTTTTT. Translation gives CASSYLVQGTGELFF.

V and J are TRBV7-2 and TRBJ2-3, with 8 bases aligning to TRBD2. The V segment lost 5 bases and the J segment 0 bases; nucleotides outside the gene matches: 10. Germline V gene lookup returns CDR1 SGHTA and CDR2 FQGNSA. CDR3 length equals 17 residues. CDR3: CASSPHLSGVSTDTQYF. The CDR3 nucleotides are TGTGCCAGCAGCCCGCACCTTAGCGGGGTTAGCACAGATACGCAGTATTTT.

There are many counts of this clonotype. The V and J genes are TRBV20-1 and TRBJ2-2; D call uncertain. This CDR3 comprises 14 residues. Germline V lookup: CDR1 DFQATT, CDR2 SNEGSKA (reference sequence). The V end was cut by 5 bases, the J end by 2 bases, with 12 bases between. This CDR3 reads CSADQLGNTGELFF. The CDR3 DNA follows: TGCAGTGCTGACCAGCTGGGTAACACCGGGGAGCTGTTTTTT.

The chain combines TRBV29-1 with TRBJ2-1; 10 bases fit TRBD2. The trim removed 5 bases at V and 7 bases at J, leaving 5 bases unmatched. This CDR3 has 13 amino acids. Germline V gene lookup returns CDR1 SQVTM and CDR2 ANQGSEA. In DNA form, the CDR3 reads TGCAGCGTTATCCTAGCGGGAGAGAATGAGCAGTTCTTC. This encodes CSVILAGENEQFF.

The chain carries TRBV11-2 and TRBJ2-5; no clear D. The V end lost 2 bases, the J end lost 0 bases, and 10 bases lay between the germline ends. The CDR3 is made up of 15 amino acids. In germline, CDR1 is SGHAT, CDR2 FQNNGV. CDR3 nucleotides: TGTGCCAGCAGCTTAACTGTAGGGTACCAAGAGACCCAGTACTTC. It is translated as CASSLTVGYQETQYF.

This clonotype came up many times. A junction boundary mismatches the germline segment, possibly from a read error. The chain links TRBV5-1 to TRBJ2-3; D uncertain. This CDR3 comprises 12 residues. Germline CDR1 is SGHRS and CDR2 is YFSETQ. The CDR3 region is CASSLGRDTQYF. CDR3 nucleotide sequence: TGTGCCAGCAGTTTAGGAAGGGATACGCAGTATTTT.

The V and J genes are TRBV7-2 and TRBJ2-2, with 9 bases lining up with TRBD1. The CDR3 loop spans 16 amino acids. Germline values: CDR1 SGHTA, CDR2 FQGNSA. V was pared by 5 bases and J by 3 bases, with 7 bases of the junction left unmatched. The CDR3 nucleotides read TGTGCCAGCAGCACCGGGACAGGGTATGACACCGGGGAGCTGTTTTTT. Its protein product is CASSTGTGYDTGELFF.

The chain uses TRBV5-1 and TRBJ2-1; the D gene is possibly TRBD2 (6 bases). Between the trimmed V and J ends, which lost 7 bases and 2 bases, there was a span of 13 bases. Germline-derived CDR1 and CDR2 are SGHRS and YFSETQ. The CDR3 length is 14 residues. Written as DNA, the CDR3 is TGCGCCAGCGGCGGCGGGACGGCCTACAATGAGCAGTTCTTC. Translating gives CASGGGTAYNEQFF. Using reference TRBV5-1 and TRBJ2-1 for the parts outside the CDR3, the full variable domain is KAGVTQTPRYLIKTRGQQVTLSCSPISGHRSVSWYQQTPGQGLQFLFEYFSETQRNKGNFPGRFSGRQFSNSRSEMNVSTLELGDSALYLCASGGGTAYNEQFFGPGTRLTVL.